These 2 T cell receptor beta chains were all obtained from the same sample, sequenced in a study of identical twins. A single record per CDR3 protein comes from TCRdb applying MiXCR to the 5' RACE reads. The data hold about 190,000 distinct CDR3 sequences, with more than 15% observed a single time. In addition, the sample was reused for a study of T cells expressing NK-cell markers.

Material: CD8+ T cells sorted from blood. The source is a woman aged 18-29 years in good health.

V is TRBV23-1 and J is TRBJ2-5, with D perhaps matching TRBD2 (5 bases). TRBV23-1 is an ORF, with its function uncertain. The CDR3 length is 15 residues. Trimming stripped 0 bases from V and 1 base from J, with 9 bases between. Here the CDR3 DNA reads TGCGCCAGCAGTCAATCGGCCAGCGGCCAAGAGACCCAGTACTTC. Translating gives CASSQSASGQETQYF.

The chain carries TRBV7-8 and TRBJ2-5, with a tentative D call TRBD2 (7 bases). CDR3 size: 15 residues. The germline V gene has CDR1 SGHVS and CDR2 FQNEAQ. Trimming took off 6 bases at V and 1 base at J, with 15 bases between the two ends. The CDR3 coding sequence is TGTGCCAGCAGATGGGAGGGGGGCGGCCAAGAGACCCAGTACTTC. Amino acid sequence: CASRWEGGGQETQYF. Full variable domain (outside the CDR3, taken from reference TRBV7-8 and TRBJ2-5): GAGVSQSPRYKVAKRGQDVALRCDPISGHVSLFWYQQALGQGPEFLTYFQNEAQLDKSGLPSDRFFAERPEGSVSTLKIQRTQQEDSAVYLCASRWEGGGQETQYFGPGTRLLVL.